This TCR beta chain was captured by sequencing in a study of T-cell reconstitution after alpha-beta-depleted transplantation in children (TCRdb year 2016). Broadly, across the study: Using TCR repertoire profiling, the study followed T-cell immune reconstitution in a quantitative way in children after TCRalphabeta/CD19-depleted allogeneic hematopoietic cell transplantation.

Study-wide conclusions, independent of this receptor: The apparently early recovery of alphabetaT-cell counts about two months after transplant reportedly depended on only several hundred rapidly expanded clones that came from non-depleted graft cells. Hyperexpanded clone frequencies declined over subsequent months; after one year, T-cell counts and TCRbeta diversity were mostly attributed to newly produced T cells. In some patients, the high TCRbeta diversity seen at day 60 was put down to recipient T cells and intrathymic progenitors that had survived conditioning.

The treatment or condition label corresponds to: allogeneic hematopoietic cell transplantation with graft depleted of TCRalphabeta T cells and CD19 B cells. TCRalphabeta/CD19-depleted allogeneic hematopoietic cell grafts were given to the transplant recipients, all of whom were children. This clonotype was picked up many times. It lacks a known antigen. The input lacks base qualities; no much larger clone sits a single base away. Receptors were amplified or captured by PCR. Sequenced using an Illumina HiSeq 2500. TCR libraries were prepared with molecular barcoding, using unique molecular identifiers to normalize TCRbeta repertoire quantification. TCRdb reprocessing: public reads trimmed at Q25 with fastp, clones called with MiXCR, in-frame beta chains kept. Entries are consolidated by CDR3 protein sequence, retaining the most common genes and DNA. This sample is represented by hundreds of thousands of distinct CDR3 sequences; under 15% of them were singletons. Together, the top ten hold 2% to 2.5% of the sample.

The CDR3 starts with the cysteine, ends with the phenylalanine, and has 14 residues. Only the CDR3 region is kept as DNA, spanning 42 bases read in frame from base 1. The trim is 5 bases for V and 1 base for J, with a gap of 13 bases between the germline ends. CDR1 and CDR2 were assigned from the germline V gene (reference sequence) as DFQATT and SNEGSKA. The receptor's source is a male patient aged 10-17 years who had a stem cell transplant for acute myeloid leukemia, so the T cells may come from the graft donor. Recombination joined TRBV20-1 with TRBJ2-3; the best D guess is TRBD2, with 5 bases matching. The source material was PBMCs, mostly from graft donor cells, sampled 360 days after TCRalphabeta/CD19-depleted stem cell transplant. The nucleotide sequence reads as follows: TGCAGTGCTGGCGGGCGGCGCGGCACAGATACGCAGTATTTT. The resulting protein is CSAGGRRGTDTQYF.